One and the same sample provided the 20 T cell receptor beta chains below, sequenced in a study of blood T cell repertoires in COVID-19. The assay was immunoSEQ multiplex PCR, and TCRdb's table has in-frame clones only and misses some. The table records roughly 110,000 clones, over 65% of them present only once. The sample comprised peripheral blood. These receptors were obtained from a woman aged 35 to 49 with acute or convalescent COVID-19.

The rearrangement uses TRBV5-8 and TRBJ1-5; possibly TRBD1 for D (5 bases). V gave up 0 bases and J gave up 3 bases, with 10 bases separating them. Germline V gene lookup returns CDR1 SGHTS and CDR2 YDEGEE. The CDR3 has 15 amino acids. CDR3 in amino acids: CASSLAGHFNQPQHF. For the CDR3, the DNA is TGTGCCAGCAGCTTGGCCGGACATTTCAATCAGCCCCAGCATTTT.

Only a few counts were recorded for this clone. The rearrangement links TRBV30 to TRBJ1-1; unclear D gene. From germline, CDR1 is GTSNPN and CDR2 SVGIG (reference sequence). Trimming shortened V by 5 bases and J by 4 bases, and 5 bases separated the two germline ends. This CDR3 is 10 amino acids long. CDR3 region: CAWGSTEAFF. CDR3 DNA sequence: TGTGCCTGGGGGAGCACTGAAGCTTTCTTT.

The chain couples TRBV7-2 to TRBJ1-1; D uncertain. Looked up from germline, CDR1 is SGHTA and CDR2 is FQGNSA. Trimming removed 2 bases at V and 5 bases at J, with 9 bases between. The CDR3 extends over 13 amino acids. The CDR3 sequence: CASSLIEATEAFF. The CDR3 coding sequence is TGTGCCAGCAGCTTAATTGAGGCGACTGAAGCTTTCTTT.

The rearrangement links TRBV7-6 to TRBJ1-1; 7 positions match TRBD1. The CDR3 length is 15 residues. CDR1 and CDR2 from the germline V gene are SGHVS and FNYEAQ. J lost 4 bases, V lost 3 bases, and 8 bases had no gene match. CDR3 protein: CASSFEQGKRTEAFF. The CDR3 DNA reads TGTGCCAGCAGCTTTGAACAGGGGAAACGCACTGAAGCTTTCTTT.

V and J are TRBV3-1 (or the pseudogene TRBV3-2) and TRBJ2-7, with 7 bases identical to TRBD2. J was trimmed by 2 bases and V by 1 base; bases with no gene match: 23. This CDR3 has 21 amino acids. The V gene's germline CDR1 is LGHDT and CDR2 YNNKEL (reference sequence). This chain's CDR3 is CASSQGPKSGGVIRGPYEQYF. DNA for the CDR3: TGTGCCAGCAGCCAAGGCCCTAAAAGTGGGGGGGTGATCAGAGGACCCTACGAGCAGTACTTC.

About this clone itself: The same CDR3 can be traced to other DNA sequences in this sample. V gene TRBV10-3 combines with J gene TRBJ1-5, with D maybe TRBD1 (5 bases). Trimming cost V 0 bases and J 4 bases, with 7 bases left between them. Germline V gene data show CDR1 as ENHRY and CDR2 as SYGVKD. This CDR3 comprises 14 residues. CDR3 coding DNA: TGTGCCATCAGTGAGTCGGGGGGGAATCAGCCCCAGCATTTT. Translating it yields CAISESGGNQPQHF.

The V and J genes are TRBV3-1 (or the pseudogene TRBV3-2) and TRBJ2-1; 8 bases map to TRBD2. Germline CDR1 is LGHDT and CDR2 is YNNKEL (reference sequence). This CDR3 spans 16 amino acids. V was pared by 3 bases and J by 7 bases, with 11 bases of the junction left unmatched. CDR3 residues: CASSHLNPGLVNEQFF. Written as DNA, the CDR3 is TGTGCCAGCAGCCACCTGAACCCGGGACTAGTAAATGAGCAGTTCTTC.

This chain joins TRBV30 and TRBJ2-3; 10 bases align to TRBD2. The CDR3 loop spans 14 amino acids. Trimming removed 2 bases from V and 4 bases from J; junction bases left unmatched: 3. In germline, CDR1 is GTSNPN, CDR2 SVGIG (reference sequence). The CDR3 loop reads CAWSHSGGSDTQYF. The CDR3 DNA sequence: TGTGCCTGGAGTCATAGCGGGGGGTCAGATACGCAGTATTTT.

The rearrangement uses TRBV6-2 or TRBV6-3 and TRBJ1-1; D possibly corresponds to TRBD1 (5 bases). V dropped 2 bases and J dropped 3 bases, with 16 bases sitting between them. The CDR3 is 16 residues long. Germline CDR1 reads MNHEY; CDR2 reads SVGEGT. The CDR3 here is CASSYEAGRLYTEAFF. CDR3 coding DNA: TGTGCCAGCAGTTACGAGGCAGGGCGGCTGTACACTGAAGCTTTCTTT.

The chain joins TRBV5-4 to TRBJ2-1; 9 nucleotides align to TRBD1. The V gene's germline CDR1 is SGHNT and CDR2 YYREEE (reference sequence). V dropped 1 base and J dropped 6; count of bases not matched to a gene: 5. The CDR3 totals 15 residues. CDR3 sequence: CASSLIQDRGNEQFF. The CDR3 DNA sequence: TGTGCCAGCAGCTTGATCCAGGACAGGGGCAATGAGCAGTTCTTC.

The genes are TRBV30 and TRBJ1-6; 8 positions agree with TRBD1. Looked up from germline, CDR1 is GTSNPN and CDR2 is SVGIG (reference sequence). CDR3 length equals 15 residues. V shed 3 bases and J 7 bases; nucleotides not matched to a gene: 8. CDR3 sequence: CAWRGDRPTNSPLHF. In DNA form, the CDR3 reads TGTGCCTGGAGGGGGGACAGGCCAACCAATTCACCCCTCCACTTT.

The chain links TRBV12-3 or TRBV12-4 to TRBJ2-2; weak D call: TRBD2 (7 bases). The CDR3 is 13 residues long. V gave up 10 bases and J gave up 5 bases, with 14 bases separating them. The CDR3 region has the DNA TGTGCCACCCCAAGGGGGGGGACCGGGGAGCTGTTTTTT. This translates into CATPRGGTGELFF.

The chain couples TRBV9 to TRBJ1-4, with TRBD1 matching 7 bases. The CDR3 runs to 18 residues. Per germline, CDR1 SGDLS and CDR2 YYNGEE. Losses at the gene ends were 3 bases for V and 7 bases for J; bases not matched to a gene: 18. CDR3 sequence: CASSGGPSPTGRFEKLFF. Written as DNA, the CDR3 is TGTGCCAGCAGCGGGGGACCCTCACCGACAGGGCGGTTTGAAAAACTGTTTTTT.

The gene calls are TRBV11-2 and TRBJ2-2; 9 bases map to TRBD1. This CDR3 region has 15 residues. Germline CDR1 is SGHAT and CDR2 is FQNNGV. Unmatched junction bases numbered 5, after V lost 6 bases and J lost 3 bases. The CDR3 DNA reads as TGTGCCAGCAGTCCCGGGACAGGGTACACCGGGGAGCTGTTTTTT. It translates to CASSPGTGYTGELFF.

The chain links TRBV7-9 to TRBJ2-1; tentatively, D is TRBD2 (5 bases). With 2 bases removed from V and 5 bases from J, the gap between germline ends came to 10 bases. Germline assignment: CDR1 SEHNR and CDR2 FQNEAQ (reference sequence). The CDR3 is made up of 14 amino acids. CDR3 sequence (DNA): TGTGCCAGCAGCTTACAGCGGAAAGACAATGAGCAGTTCTTC. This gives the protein CASSLQRKDNEQFF.

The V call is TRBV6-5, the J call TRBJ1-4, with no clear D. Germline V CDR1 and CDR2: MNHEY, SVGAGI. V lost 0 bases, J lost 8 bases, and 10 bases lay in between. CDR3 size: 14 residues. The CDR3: CASSYSGREEKLFF. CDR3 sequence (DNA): TGTGCCAGCAGTTACTCCGGACGGGAGGAAAAACTGTTTTTT.

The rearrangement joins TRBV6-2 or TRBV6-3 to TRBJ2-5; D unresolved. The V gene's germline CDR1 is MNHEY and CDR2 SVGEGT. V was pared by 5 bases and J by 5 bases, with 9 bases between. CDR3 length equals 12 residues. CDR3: CASSAVEETQYF. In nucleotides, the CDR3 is TGTGCCAGCAGTGCCGTAGAGGAGACCCAGTACTTC.

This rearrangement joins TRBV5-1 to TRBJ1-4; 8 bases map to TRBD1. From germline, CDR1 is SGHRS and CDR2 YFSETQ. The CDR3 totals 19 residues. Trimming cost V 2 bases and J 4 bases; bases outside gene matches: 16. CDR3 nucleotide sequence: TGCGCCAGCAGCTTTTCGCCCGTCGGGACAGGACGAAATAATGAAAAACTGTTTTTT. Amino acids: CASSFSPVGTGRNNEKLFF.

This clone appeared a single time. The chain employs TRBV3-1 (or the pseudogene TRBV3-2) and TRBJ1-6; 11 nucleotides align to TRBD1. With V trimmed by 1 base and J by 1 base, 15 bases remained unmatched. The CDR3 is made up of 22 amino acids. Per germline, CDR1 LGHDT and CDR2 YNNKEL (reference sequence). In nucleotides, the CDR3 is TGTGCCAGCAGCCAAGTTTTAATTGAGGGGACAGGGGGTAGGTCCTATAATTCACCCCTCCACTTT. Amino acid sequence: CASSQVLIEGTGGRSYNSPLHF.

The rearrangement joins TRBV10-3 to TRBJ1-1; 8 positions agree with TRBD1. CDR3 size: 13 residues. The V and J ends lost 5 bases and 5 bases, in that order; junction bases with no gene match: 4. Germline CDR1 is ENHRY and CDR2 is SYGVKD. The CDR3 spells CAISNRGGTEAFF. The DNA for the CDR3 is TGTGCCATCAGTAACAGGGGGGGGACTGAAGCTTTCTTT.